The clone carrying this TCR beta chain has only one observation. What it recognizes is unknown. This specimen comes from a study of graft-versus-host responses after intestinal transplantation. The overall study: Each of the recipients got a multivisceral, liver-intestinal, or isolated intestinal transplant. Whole-study results and caveats: Allografts of one patient group, those with graft-donor T cell macrochimerism, had high graft-versus-host to host-versus-graft clonal ratios.

The CDR3 covers 12 residues. Germline V gene sequence: CDR1 SGHKS, CDR2 YYEKEE (reference sequence). Trimming cost V 2 bases and J 7 bases; bases outside gene matches: 2. The protocol was immunoSEQ multiplex PCR, while the TCRdb copy is restricted to in-frame clones and leaves out a portion. The data contain more than 30,000 clones, around 87% of them singletons. Both intraepithelial and lamina propria lymphocytes were released by processing graft tissue. J is TRBJ2-7 and V is TRBV5-5; 8 bases map to TRBD1. This clonotype was sampled from a human patient who received an intestinal transplant, so some T cells may come from the graft donor. The sample here was ileum tissue, taken 200 to 210 days after intestinal transplant. CDR3 loop: CASSFRGLEQYF. The CDR3 bases are TGTGCCAGCAGCTTCAGGGGGCTTGAGCAGTACTTC.